The rows below give T cell receptor beta chains drawn from one sample of a study of blood T cell repertoires in COVID-19. TCRdb's table, derived via immunoSEQ multiplex PCR, lists solely in-frame clones and lacks some. The data hold some 150,000 clones, with about 85% observed a single time. The specimen was peripheral blood. The receptors come from a man aged 35-49 years with acute or convalescent COVID-19. CDR3s leave out the opening cysteine and the closing phenylalanine or tryptophan. Each record gives: V gene, J gene, CDR3 protein.

>TRBV18|TRBJ1-2
ASSPSIPTGNYGYT
>TRBV29-1|TRBJ1-1
SVEKHDTEAF
>TRBV6-1|TRBJ1-5
ASSEGRRDQPQH
>TRBV9|TRBJ2-5
ASSLGLADQETQY
>TRBV13|TRBJ1-6
ASSPLGSSYNSPLH
>TRBV7-3|TRBJ2-3
ASSQTSGGSNTQY
>TRBV3-1/TRBV3-2|TRBJ2-7
ASSQRISAPGEQY
>TRBV27|TRBJ1-3
ASGTGFAGNTIY
>TRBV6-6|TRBJ1-2
ASSRYGPGQGAPGGYT
>TRBV18|TRBJ2-6
ASSPPGQAPSGANVLT
>TRBV7-9|TRBJ2-7
ASSFGTESYEQY
>TRBV5-1|TRBJ1-1
ASSLARGPNTEAF
>TRBV24-1|TRBJ1-6
ATSDLGHNRGDNSPLH
>TRBV6-2/TRBV6-3|TRBJ1-5
ASSPSNTYQPQH
>TRBV5-5|TRBJ1-4
ASSPNPTDAYEKLF
>TRBV2|TRBJ2-7
ASRRSGLVYEQY
>TRBV15|TRBJ1-5
ATSRLSSTNSNQPQH
>TRBV5-1|TRBJ2-7
ASSSDRAGYEQY
>TRBV28|TRBJ1-2
ASSLYGGYGYT
>TRBV6-1|TRBJ1-5
ASSEGGSGNQPQH
>TRBV5-1|TRBJ2-2
ASRPSRDRTTGELF
>TRBV6-5|TRBJ2-7
ASRRQSLYEQY
>TRBV28|TRBJ1-5
ASSMIDDNYSNQPQH
>TRBV12-5|TRBJ2-3
ASREDTDTQY
>TRBV5-1|TRBJ1-1
ASSPGGTYNTEAF
>TRBV2|TRBJ2-5
ASSDGRGRETQY
>TRBV30|TRBJ1-4
AWRPRVDEKLF
>TRBV28|TRBJ2-7
ASSLLGTGSLYEQY
>TRBV5-5|TRBJ1-4
ASSSTTGTVDEKLF
>TRBV19|TRBJ1-2
ASSYRLEGYT